Shown below are 30 T cell receptor beta chains from a single sample sequenced in a study of cytotoxic CD8 clonotypes in ibrutinib-treated CLL. Data came from immunoSEQ multiplex PCR; TCRdb stores just in-frame clones and leaves some out. The data show roughly 170,000 clones, with 84% seen just once and 4.6% held by the top ten. Sequences were derived from PBMCs, sampled after 24 months of ibrutinib treatment. These TCRs come from a human donor with chronic lymphocytic leukemia.

This clone was recorded only once. This sequence joins TRBV7-2 and TRBJ2-2; TRBD2 might be the D (6 bases). The V end was cut by 3 bases, the J end by 0 bases, with 8 bases between. Germline V gene data show CDR1 as SGHTA and CDR2 as FQGNSA. The CDR3 runs to 15 residues. The chain's CDR3 is CASSFGGANTGELFF. The DNA of the CDR3 is TGTGCCAGCAGCTTTGGCGGGGCGAACACCGGGGAGCTGTTTTTT.

The chain employs TRBV9 and TRBJ2-3; tentatively, D is TRBD2 (6 bases). Germline CDR1 and CDR2: SGDLS and YYNGEE. The CDR3 has 16 amino acids. Trimming stripped 2 bases from V and 1 base from J, with 14 bases between. The CDR3 coding sequence is TGTGCCAGCAGCGTCTACCTGGGGGGAGGCACAGATACGCAGTATTTT. Protein sequence: CASSVYLGGGTDTQYF.

CDR3 DNA: TGTGCTAGTGGTTTCAACAGGGTCTCGGGCAATCAGCCCCAGCATTTT. This codes for CASGFNRVSGNQPQHF. The chain recombines TRBV12-5 with TRBJ1-5, with TRBD1 as a possible D gene (6 bases). The V gene's germline CDR1 is LGHNT and CDR2 FRNRAP. The V end was cut by 3 bases, the J end by 2 bases, with 14 bases between. This CDR3 is 16 amino acids long.

The chain combines TRBV7-2 with TRBJ2-7; 11 bases fit TRBD1. The germline gives CDR1 SGHTA, CDR2 FQGNSA. After removal of 0 bases from V and 2 bases from J, the junction contained 0 bases not matched to a gene. The length of the CDR3 is 15 residues. This CDR3 reads CASSLAGQGAYEQYF. Here the CDR3 DNA reads TGTGCCAGCAGCTTAGCGGGACAGGGGGCCTACGAGCAGTACTTC.

The chain employs TRBV11-1 and TRBJ2-1; 11 bases agree with TRBD1. This CDR3 is 17 amino acids long. Germline CDR1 reads SGHAT; CDR2 reads FQDESV (reference sequence). Trimming cost V 5 bases and J 7 bases; bases outside gene matches: 13. The CDR3 reads CASSPHTGQGALNEQFF. Here the CDR3 DNA reads TGTGCCAGCAGCCCGCATACCGGACAGGGGGCGTTAAATGAGCAGTTCTTC.

J is TRBJ2-3 and V is TRBV7-8; D possibly uses TRBD1 or TRBD2 (5 bases each). The CDR3 is 16 amino acids. The germline V and J ends were trimmed by 2 bases and 2 bases, with 14 bases remaining between them. Germline V gene lookup returns CDR1 SGHVS and CDR2 FQNEAQ. The chain's CDR3 is CASSLRMRGSTDTQYF. The CDR3 coding sequence is TGTGCCAGCAGCTTACGAATGAGGGGTTCCACAGATACGCAGTATTTT.

J is TRBJ2-3 and V is TRBV18; D not certain. CDR1 and CDR2 from the germline V gene are KGHSH and LQKENI. CDR3 length: 14 amino acids. The V and J ends lost 1 base and 0 bases respectively, with 5 bases between them. This chain's CDR3 is CASSPQASTDTQYF. In nucleotides, the CDR3 is TGTGCCAGCTCACCACAGGCAAGCACAGATACGCAGTATTTT.

There are a few counts of this clone. The J gene is TRBJ1-2, the V gene TRBV30; TRBD1 matches at 7 bases. The V segment lost 5 bases and the J segment 2 bases; nucleotides outside the gene matches: 5. The germline V gene has CDR1 GTSNPN and CDR2 SVGIG (reference sequence). The CDR3 spans 13 residues. CDR3 sequence reads: CAWQGVVNYGYTF. The CDR3 DNA sequence: TGTGCCTGGCAGGGGGTGGTAAACTATGGCTACACCTTC.

The rearrangement links TRBV7-6 to TRBJ1-6, with no clear D. Germline V gives CDR1 SGHVS, CDR2 FNYEAQ. Trimming took 0 bases from V and 6 from J, leaving 12 bases between them. This CDR3 is built from 16 residues. The CDR3 region is CASSLAPAGTNSPLHF. CDR3 bases: TGTGCCAGCAGCTTAGCGCCTGCAGGAACTAATTCACCCCTCCACTTT.

The chain couples TRBV6-1 to TRBJ2-5, with a possible D match to TRBD2 (5 bases). Germline CDR1 is MNHNS and CDR2 is SASEGT. The ends were cut back, 6 bases at V and 6 bases at J, with 17 bases in the middle. The CDR3 consists of 14 residues. The CDR3 DNA sequence: TGTGCCAGCAGCGAGGGTGAAAGGATGCAGACCCAGTACTTC. This translates into CASSEGERMQTQYF.

The chain is built from TRBV18 and TRBJ1-1; D may be TRBD1 (5 bases). Trimming shortened V by 5 bases and J by 4 bases, and 20 bases separated the two germline ends. Germline V gene data show CDR1 as KGHSH and CDR2 as LQKENI. CDR3 length equals 16 residues. The CDR3 protein is CASSFSLPSGGTEAFF. The DNA of the CDR3 is TGTGCCAGCTCATTCAGTCTCCCCTCCGGGGGCACTGAAGCTTTCTTT.

The rearrangement joins TRBV19 to TRBJ1-1; 8 bases are shared with TRBD1. J lost 0 bases, V lost 5 bases, and 5 bases had no gene match. Per germline, CDR1 LNHDA and CDR2 SQIVND (reference sequence). CDR3 size: 15 residues. The CDR3 spells CASSGTGHMNTEAFF. DNA of the CDR3: TGTGCCAGTAGTGGGACAGGCCATATGAACACTGAAGCTTTCTTT.

The V call is TRBV18, the J call TRBJ2-5; a weak D match, TRBD2 (5 bases). In germline, CDR1 is KGHSH, CDR2 LQKENI. The V gene lost 6 bases and the J gene lost 4 bases, with 12 bases spanning the gap. There are 13 residues in the CDR3. The CDR3 DNA reads TGTGCCAGCTCTAGTACTAGAGGAGAGACCCAGTACTTC. Residues: CASSSTRGETQYF.

About this clone: Other nucleotide sequences in the sample specify the same CDR3. The chain recombines TRBV5-6 with TRBJ1-1; D unclear. CDR1 is SGHDT and CDR2 is YYEEEE in the germline V gene. V gave up 1 base and J gave up 0 bases, with 4 bases separating them. This CDR3 contains 13 residues. DNA for the CDR3: TGTGCCAGCAGCTTGCGGGTGAACACTGAAGCTTTCTTT. Translating it yields CASSLRVNTEAFF.

This chain uses TRBV7-2 with TRBJ1-1; D unclear. Trimming cost V 5 bases and J 4 bases, with 23 bases left between them. In germline, CDR1 is SGHTA, CDR2 FQGNSA. CDR3 size: 17 residues. This chain's CDR3 is CASSQNAGTVPGTEAFF. CDR3 coding DNA: TGTGCCAGCAGCCAGAACGCGGGTACCGTCCCGGGCACTGAAGCTTTCTTT.

The CDR3 here is CASSYNPTDTQYF. CDR3 in DNA: TGTGCCAGCAGTTACAACCCTACAGATACGCAGTATTTT. The chain joins TRBV6-5 to TRBJ2-3; D call uncertain. CDR1 is MNHEY, CDR2 SVGAGI, per germline. Trimming removed 2 bases from V and 3 bases from J, with 6 bases in between. The CDR3 is 13 residues long.

V and J are TRBV6-1 and TRBJ2-7; 8 nucleotides line up with TRBD1. CDR1 and CDR2 (germline): MNHNS, SASEGT. The CDR3 length is 17 residues. V lost 2 bases and J lost 3; bases outside the gene matches: 12. In DNA form, the CDR3 reads TGTGCCAGCAGTGAACAGGGGGCAACGTACCCACTCTACGAGCAGTACTTC. Translation gives CASSEQGATYPLYEQYF.

Only a few counts were recorded for this clone. The gene calls are TRBV6-4 and TRBJ2-1; 12 nucleotides line up with TRBD2. This CDR3 spans 15 amino acids. Germline values: CDR1 MRHNA, CDR2 SNTAGT. V lost 2 bases to trimming and J lost 10 bases; unmatched junction nucleotides: 6. CDR3 protein: CASSDTSGRLGEQFF. CDR3 coding DNA: TGTGCCAGCAGTGACACTAGCGGGAGGTTGGGGGAGCAGTTCTTC.

The chain has TRBV19 and TRBJ2-1, with D hard to call. V lost 6 bases and J lost 3, with 9 bases in between. This CDR3 region has 13 residues. The germline V gene has CDR1 LNHDA and CDR2 SQIVND (reference sequence). Written as DNA, the CDR3 is TGTGCCAGTAGGAACGCAAACTACAATGAGCAGTTCTTC. Translated, it gives CASRNANYNEQFF.

The CDR3 region is CASSPKLGAYAYEQYF. In DNA form, the CDR3 reads TGTGCCAGCAGTCCTAAGTTGGGTGCATACGCCTACGAGCAGTACTTC. This chain connects TRBV27 to TRBJ2-7; D is unclear. Trimming stripped 5 bases from V and 2 bases from J, with 19 bases between. In germline, CDR1 is MNHEY, CDR2 SMNVEV (reference sequence). The CDR3 sequence is 16 residues long.

This clone was seen once. V is TRBV7-6 and J is TRBJ2-7, with TRBD1 matching over 12 bases. This CDR3 region has 20 residues. The J segment lost 0 bases and the V segment lost 2 bases, leaving 14 bases of the junction unmatched. Germline CDR1 is SGHVS and CDR2 is FNYEAQ. CDR3 sequence: CASSLRDRGHSTSLSYEQYF. CDR3 sequence (DNA): TGTGCCAGCAGCTTACGGGACAGGGGGCACTCCACTAGTCTCTCCTACGAGCAGTACTTC.

The V and J genes are TRBV6-5 and TRBJ1-3; D not certain. CDR1 is MNHEY and CDR2 is SVGAGI in the germline V gene. V dropped 2 bases and J dropped 5 bases, with 10 bases sitting between them. The CDR3 has 14 residues. The CDR3 DNA sequence: TGTGCCAGCAGTTACGACCTGGGAAGAAACACCATATATTTT. Its translation: CASSYDLGRNTIYF.

This clone was found once. V gene TRBV4-1 combines with J gene TRBJ2-7; D gene uncertain. There are 15 residues in the CDR3. V was clipped by 0 bases and J by 4 bases, with 13 bases between them. Germline values: CDR1 MGHRA, CDR2 YSYEKL. The CDR3 is CASSQDLLRLYEQYF. For the CDR3, the DNA is TGCGCCAGCAGCCAAGATCTATTGCGCTTGTACGAGCAGTACTTC.

In this sample, this clone turned up once. This chain links TRBV7-8 with TRBJ2-7; tentatively, D is TRBD1 or TRBD2 (8 bases each). The CDR3 runs to 17 residues. Germline V gene sequence: CDR1 SGHVS, CDR2 FQNEAQ. V shed 8 bases and J shed 3 bases, with 26 bases lying between them. The CDR3 loop is CASARGLAGTVGYEQYF. The CDR3 region has the DNA TGTGCCAGCGCCAGGGGGCTAGCGGGTACCGTGGGCTACGAGCAGTACTTC.

The chain employs TRBV30 and TRBJ1-4, with D tentatively TRBD1 (6 bases). Between the trimmed V and J ends, which lost 2 bases and 11 bases, there was a span of 18 bases. The CDR3 contains 14 residues. Germline loops: CDR1 GTSNPN, CDR2 SVGIG (reference sequence). DNA for the CDR3: TGTGCCTGGAGTAGGGGACAATCGAGAGGGAAACTGTTTTTT. Amino acids: CAWSRGQSRGKLFF.

The rearrangement links TRBV6-5 to TRBJ1-1; D is uncertain. CDR3 size: 13 residues. The germline V gene encodes CDR1 MNHEY and CDR2 SVGAGI. Trimming stripped 2 bases from V and 2 bases from J, with 6 bases between. The CDR3 region has the DNA TGTGCCAGCAGTTACGGGATTAACACTGAAGCTTTCTTT. This sequence encodes CASSYGINTEAFF.

The chain carries TRBV6-1 and TRBJ2-7, with D perhaps matching TRBD2 (5 bases). This CDR3 has 15 amino acids. Germline CDR1 reads MNHNS; CDR2 reads SASEGT. V gave up 7 bases and J gave up 3 bases, with 19 bases separating them. CDR3: CASKMVLALNYEQYF. The CDR3, as DNA: TGTGCCAGCAAAATGGTCCTAGCACTAAACTACGAGCAGTACTTC.

Of note for this clone: A much larger clone differs from this one at a single base, so this may be a read error. The chain's CDR3 is CASSIMNTEAFF. DNA for the CDR3: TGTGCCAGCAGTATCATGAACACTGAAGCTTTCTTT. This chain connects TRBV28 to TRBJ1-1; D gene ambiguous. The CDR3 length is 12 residues. Germline loops: CDR1 MDHEN, CDR2 SYDVKM. V was cut by 5 bases and J by 0 bases, with 4 bases left in between.

This clone was counted a single time. The genes are TRBV9 and TRBJ1-3; D is possibly TRBD1 (5 bases). Germline CDR1 is SGDLS and CDR2 is YYNGEE. The CDR3 has 16 amino acids. Trimming cost V 6 bases and J 0 bases, with 16 bases left between them. The CDR3 loop is CASTKGGQVSGNTIYF. The CDR3 bases are TGTGCCAGCACCAAAGGAGGACAAGTCTCTGGAAACACCATATATTTT.

This clone was observed a handful of times. The J gene is TRBJ1-2, the V gene TRBV7-2, with 7 bases matching TRBD1. Germline V lookup: CDR1 SGHTA, CDR2 FQGNSA. The CDR3 totals 12 residues. V was pared by 7 bases and J by 8 bases, with 7 bases of the junction left unmatched. CDR3: CASTRDSRGYTF. The CDR3 DNA sequence: TGTGCCAGCACCCGGGACAGCCGCGGCTACACCTTC.